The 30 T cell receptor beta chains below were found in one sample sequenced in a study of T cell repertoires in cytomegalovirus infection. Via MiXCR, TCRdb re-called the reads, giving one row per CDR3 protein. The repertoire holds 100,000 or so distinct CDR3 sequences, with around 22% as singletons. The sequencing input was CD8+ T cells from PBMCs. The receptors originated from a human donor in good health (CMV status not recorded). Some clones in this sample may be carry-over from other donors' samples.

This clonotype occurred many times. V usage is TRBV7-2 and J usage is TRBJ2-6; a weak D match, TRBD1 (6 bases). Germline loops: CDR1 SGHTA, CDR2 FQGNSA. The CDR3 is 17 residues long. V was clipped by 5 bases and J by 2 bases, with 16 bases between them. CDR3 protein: CASSTGWTETGANVLTF. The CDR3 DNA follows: TGTGCCAGCAGCACCGGGTGGACAGAAACTGGGGCCAACGTCCTGACTTTC.

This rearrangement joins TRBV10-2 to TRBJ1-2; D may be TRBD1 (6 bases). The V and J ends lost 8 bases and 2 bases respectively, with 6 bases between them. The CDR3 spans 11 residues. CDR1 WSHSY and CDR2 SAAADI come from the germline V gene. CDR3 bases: TGCGCCAGCCAGGGGAACTATGGCTACACCTTC. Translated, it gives CASQGNYGYTF.

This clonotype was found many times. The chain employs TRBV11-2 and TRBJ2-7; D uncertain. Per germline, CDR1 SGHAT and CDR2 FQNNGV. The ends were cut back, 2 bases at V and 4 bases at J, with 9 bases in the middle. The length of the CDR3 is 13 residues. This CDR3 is CASSLMSEYEQYF. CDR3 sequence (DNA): TGTGCCAGCAGCTTAATGTCAGAATACGAGCAGTACTTC.

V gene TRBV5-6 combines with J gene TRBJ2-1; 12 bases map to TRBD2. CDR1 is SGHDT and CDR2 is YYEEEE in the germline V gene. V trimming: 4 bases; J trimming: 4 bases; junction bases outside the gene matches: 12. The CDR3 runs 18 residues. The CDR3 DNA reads TGTGCCAGCAGCGAAGACCCGGGACTAGCGGGTCCTTACAATGAGCAGTTCTTC. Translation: CASSEDPGLAGPYNEQFF. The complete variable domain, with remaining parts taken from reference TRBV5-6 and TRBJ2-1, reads DAGVTQSPTHLIKTRGQQVTLRCSPKSGHDTVSWYQQALGQGPQFIFQYYEEEERQRGNFPDRFSGHQFPNYSSELNVNALLLGDSALYLCASSEDPGLAGPYNEQFFGPGTRLTVL.

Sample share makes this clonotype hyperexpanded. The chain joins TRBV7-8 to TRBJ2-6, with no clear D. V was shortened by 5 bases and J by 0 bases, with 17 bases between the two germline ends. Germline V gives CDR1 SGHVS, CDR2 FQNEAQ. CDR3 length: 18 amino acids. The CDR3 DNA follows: TGTGCCAGCAGCCCAAACCCTTCAGGATTCTCTGGGGCCAACGTCCTGACTTTC. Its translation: CASSPNPSGFSGANVLTF.

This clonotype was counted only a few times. CDR3 in DNA: TGTGCCAGCAGCTTAGATCAGGCGGGAGAAGCTTTCTTT. Translating it yields CASSLDQAGEAFF. The rearrangement links TRBV11-2 to TRBJ1-1; D gene unclear. The CDR3 extends over 13 amino acids. CDR1 is SGHAT, CDR2 FQNNGV, per germline. Trimming pared 0 bases from V and 8 bases from J, leaving 10 bases between.

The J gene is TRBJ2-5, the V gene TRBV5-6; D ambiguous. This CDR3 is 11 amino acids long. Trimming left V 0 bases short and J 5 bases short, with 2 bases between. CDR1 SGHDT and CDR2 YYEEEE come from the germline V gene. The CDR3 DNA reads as TGTGCCAGCAGCTTGGATGAGACCCAGTACTTC. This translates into CASSLDETQYF.

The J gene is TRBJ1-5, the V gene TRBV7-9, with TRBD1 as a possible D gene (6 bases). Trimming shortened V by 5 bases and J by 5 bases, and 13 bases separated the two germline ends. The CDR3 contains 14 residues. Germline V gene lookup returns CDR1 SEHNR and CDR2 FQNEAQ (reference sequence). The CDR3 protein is CASSHGQYDQPQHF. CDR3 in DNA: TGTGCCAGCAGCCACGGACAGTATGATCAGCCCCAGCATTTT.

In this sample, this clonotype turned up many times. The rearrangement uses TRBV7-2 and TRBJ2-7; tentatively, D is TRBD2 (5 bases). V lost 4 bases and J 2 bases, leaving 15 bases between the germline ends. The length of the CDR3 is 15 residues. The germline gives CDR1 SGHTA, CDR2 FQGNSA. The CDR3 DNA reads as TGTGCCAGCAGCTCCTCCTTAGGACTCCCCTACGAGCAGTACTTC. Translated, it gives CASSSSLGLPYEQYF.

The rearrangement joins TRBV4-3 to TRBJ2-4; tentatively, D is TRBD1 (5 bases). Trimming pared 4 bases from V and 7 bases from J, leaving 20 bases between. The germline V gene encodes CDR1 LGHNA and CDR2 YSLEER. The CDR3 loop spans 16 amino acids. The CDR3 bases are TGCGCCAGCAGCCCAAGGGGAACGATCCCGGGCAACATTCAGTACTTC. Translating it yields CASSPRGTIPGNIQYF.

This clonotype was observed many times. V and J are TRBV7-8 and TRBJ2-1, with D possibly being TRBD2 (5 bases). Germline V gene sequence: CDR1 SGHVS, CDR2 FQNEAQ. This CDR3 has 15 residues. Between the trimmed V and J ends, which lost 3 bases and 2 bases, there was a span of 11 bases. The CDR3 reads CASSFPSSPYNEQFF. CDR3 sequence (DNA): TGTGCCAGCAGCTTCCCTAGCAGTCCCTACAATGAGCAGTTCTTC.

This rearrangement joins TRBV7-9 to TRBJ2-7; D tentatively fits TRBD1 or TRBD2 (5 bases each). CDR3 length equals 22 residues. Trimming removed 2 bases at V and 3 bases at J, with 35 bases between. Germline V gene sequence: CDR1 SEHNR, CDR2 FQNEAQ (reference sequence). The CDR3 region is CASSLFSGPGQGSSRSIYEQYF. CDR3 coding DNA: TGTGCCAGCAGCTTATTTTCAGGACCGGGGCAGGGAAGTTCGAGGAGTATCTACGAGCAGTACTTC.

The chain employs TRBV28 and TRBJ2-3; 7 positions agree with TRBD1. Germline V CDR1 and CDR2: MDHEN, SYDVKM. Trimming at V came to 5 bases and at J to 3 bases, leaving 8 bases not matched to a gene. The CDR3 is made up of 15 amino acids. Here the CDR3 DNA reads TGTGCCAGCAGTACCAACAGGGGTAGTACAGATACGCAGTATTTT. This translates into CASSTNRGSTDTQYF.

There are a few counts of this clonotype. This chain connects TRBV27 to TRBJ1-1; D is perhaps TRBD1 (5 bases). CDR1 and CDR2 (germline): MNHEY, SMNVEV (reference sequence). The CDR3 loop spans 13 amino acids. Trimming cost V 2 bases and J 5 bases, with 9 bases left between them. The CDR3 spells CASSLKGETEAFF. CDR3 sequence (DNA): TGTGCCAGCAGTTTAAAAGGGGAGACTGAAGCTTTCTTT.

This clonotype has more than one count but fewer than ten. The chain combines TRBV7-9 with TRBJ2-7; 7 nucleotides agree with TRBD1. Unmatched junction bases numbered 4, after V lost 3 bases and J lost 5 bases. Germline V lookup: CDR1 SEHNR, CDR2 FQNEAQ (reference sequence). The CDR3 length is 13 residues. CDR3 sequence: CASSLTGLDEQYF. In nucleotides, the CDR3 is TGTGCCAGCAGCTTGACAGGGCTGGACGAGCAGTACTTC. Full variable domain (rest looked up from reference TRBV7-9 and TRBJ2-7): DTGVSQNPRHKITKRGQNVTFRCDPISEHNRLYWYRQTLGQGPEFLTYFQNEAQLEKSRLLSDRFSAERPKGSFSTLEIQRTEQGDSAMYLCASSLTGLDEQYFGPGTRLTVT.

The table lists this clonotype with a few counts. In DNA form, the CDR3 reads TGCGCCAGCAGGGGGGACTTCGGGGGAATGAACACTGAAGCTTTCTTT. Its translation is CASRGDFGGMNTEAFF. The chain recombines TRBV5-1 with TRBJ1-1; perhaps TRBD1 as D (5 bases). CDR1 SGHRS and CDR2 YFSETQ come from the germline V gene. Between the trimmed V and J ends, which lost 5 bases and 0 bases, there was a span of 17 bases. This CDR3 is built from 16 residues. Variable domain in full (rest from reference TRBV5-1 and TRBJ1-1): KAGVTQTPRYLIKTRGQQVTLSCSPISGHRSVSWYQQTPGQGLQFLFEYFSETQRNKGNFPGRFSGRQFSNSRSEMNVSTLELGDSALYLCASRGDFGGMNTEAFFGQGTRLTVV.

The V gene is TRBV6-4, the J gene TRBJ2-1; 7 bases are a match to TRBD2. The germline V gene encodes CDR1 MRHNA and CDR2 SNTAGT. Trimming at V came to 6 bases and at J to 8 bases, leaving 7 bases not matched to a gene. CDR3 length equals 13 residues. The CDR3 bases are TGTGCCAGCAGCGGACTAGTTGGCGATGAGCAGTTCTTC. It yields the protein CASSGLVGDEQFF.

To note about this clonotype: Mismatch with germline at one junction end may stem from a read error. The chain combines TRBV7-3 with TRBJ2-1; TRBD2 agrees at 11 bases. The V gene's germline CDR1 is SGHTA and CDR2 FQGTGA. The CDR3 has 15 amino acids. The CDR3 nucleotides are TGTGCCAGCAGCTTACTAGCGGGGGGATACATTGAGCAGTTCTTC. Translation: CASSLLAGGYIEQFF.

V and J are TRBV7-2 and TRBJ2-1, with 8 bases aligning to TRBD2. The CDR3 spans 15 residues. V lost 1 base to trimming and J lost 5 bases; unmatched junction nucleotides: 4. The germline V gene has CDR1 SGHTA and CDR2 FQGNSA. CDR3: CASSLVAGGHNEQFF. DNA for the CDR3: TGTGCCAGCAGCTTAGTTGCGGGGGGCCACAATGAGCAGTTCTTC.

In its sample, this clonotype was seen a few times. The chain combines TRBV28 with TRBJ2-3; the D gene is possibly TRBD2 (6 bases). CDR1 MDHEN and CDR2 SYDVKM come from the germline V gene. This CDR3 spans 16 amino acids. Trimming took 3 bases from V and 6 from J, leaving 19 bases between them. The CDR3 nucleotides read TGTGCCAGCAGTTTTGTTTTAGCGGCGCTTGGGGATACGCAGTATTTT. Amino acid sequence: CASSFVLAALGDTQYF.

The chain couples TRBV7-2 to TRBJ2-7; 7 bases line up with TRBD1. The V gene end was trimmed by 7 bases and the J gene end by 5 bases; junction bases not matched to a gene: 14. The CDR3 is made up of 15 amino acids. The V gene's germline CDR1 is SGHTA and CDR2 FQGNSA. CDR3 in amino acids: CASTPLPDRPHEQYF. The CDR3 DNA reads TGTGCCAGCACCCCCCTCCCGGACAGGCCCCACGAGCAGTACTTC.

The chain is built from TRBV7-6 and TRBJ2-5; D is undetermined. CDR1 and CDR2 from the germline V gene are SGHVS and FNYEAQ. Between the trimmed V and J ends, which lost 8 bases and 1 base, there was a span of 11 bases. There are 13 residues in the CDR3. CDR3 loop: CASGKVVQETQYF. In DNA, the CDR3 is TGTGCCAGCGGCAAGGTGGTCCAAGAGACCCAGTACTTC.

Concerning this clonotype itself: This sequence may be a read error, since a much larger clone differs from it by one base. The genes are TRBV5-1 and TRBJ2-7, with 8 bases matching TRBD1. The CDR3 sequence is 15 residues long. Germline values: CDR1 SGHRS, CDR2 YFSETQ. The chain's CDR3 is CASSLLTGAAYEQCF. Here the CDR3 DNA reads TGCGCCAGCAGCTTACTGACAGGGGCGGCCTACGAGCAGTGCTTC.

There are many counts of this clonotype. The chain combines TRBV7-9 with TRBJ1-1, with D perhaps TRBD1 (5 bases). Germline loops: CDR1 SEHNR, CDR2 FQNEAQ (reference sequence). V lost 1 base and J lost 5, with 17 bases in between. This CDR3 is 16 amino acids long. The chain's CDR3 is CASSLGRGRTGTEAFF. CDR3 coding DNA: TGTGCCAGCAGCTTAGGGAGGGGACGCACGGGGACTGAAGCTTTCTTT.

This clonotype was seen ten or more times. CDR3 nucleotides: TGTGCCAGCAGCTTAACATCCGGGAAACCTTACGAGCAGTACTTC. Its protein is CASSLTSGKPYEQYF. The chain combines TRBV7-8 with TRBJ2-7, with D maybe TRBD2 (5 bases). V lost 2 bases, J lost 4 bases, and 15 bases lay in between. There are 15 residues in the CDR3. The germline gives CDR1 SGHVS, CDR2 FQNEAQ.

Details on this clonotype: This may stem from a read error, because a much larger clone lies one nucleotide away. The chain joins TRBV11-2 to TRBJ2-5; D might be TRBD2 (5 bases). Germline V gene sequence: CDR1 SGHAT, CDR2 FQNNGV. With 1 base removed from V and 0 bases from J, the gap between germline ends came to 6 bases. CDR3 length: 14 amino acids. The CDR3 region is CASSLAGYQETQYF. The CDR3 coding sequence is TGTGCCAGCAGCTTAGCGGGGTACCAAGAGACCCAGTACTTC.

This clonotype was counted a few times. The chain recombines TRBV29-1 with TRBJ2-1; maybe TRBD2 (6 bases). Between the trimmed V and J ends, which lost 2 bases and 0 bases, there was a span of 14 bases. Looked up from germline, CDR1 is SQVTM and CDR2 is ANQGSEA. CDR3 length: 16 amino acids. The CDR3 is CSVEIAGRSSYNEQFF. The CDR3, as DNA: TGCAGCGTTGAAATCGCGGGGCGGAGCTCCTACAATGAGCAGTTCTTC.

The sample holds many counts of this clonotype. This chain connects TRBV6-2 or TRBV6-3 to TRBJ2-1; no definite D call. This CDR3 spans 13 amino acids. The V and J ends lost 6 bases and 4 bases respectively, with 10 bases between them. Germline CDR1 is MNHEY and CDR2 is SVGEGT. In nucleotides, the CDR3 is TGTGCCAGCAGCTTTACAGCTTACAATGAGCAGTTCTTC. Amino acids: CASSFTAYNEQFF.

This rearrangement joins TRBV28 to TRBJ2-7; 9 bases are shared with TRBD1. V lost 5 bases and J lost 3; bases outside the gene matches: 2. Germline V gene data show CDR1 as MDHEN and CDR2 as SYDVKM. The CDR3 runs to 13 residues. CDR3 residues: CASSRQGGYEQYF. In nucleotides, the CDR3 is TGTGCCAGCAGTCGACAGGGGGGCTACGAGCAGTACTTC.

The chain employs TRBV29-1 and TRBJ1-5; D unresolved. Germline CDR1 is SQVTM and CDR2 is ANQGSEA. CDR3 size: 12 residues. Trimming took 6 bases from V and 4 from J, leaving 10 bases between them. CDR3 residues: CSVRSGNQPQHF. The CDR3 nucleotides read TGCAGCGTGAGGTCAGGAAATCAGCCCCAGCATTTT.